This TCR beta chain was sequenced in a study of response to subunit inactivated influenza vaccine (dated by TCRdb to between 2017 and 2018). In the study overall: Deep quantitative T cell receptor repertoire profiling was used in the study to track responses to a trivalent subunit inactivated influenza vaccine.

Overall study outcomes, separate from this receptor: The authors proposed that each seasonal influenza vaccination may bring in only a limited number of new T cells.

Library prep was done by RT-PCR. Sequencing took place on an Illumina HiSeq 2500. The public reads were reprocessed in TCRdb via fastp at Q25 and MiXCR, keeping in-frame beta chains. Every entry covers one CDR3 protein and lists the most common genes and DNA from its rows. For this sample there are more than 500,000 distinct CDR3 sequences; approximately 10% appear just once. The ten largest clones represent about 11% of the sample. The cysteine opens and the phenylalanine closes a CDR3 of 13 amino acids. Left in the record is the CDR3 DNA by itself, 39 bases read in frame from the first base. Trimming leaves V shorter by 9 bases and J shorter by 8 bases, with the junction holding 10 bases beyond the gene matches. As encoded in the germline V gene, CDR1 is KGHDR while CDR2 is SFDVKD. A note on this clonotype: The target of this receptor is not known. Base qualities are not at hand, and no much larger clone is one base apart.

These data were likewise used in another study, on T cells expressing NK-cell markers. Drawing on the second study: 5'RACE template switching, by which a universal primer site and unique molecular identifiers were added, was used to make TCR beta cDNA libraries. TCR beta-chain repertoires were profiled in sorted CD3+CD56+NKG2C+, CD3+CD56+NKG2C- and CD3+CD56-NKG2C+ T-cell subsets from about 8 donors. Among the eight sequenced donors, only one was HCMV-seronegative, while the other seven were HCMV-seropositive. In several experiments an anti-gammadeltaTCR antibody was added to restrict sorting to alphabetaTCR-expressing T cells. In more than five donors, the dominant CD3+CD56+NKG2C+ clonotypes were found to rank among the top 10 CD8+ clonotypes and to make up about 1.0-7.0% of CD8+ T cells. Those dominant clonotypes were again the most abundant among CD3+CD56-NKG2C+ cells in a handful of donors, at roughly 25-60.1%. Whether the expanded NKG2C-expressing T cell clones were specific for HCMV antigens was left unclear. The eight sequenced donors were randomly selected healthy volunteers, three men and five women. HCMV-specific IgG was detected in serum with a commercial ELISA kit to determine HCMV serostatus. Peripheral blood mononuclear cells were isolated from blood by Ficoll density gradient centrifugation. Bulk peripheral blood T-cell repertoires were additionally sequenced from unsorted PBMC for 5 or 6 donors. Priming for cDNA synthesis came from the TCR beta constant segment, and two successive PCR amplification steps followed. Sequencing of the libraries produced 2 x 150 bp reads on Illumina HiSeq 2000/2500, MiSeq or NextSeq. MIGEC handled demultiplexing of the reads and grouping by UMI, while MiTCR was used to assemble and quantify clonotypes. To exclude erroneous sequences, any TCR cDNA sequence not supported by at least two reads was discarded. Downstream repertoire analysis used the tcR package, and clonotypes were matched across fractions by CDR3 nucleotide sequence plus V segment. VDJmatch was used to annotate antigen specificity against VDJdb, with one amino acid substitution in CDR3 permitted.

The sequence was obtained from a man aged 45-65 years who received an inactivated influenza vaccine. Donor details come from another sample of the same person, matched by shared clones. Material: PBMCs from blood, obtained on the day of vaccination. The chain joins TRBV24-1 to TRBJ1-2, with 8 bases matching TRBD1. The CDR3 protein sequence reads: CATSSTGDMGYTF. The DNA sequence follows: TGTGCCACCTCTTCGACAGGGGACATGGGCTACACCTTC.